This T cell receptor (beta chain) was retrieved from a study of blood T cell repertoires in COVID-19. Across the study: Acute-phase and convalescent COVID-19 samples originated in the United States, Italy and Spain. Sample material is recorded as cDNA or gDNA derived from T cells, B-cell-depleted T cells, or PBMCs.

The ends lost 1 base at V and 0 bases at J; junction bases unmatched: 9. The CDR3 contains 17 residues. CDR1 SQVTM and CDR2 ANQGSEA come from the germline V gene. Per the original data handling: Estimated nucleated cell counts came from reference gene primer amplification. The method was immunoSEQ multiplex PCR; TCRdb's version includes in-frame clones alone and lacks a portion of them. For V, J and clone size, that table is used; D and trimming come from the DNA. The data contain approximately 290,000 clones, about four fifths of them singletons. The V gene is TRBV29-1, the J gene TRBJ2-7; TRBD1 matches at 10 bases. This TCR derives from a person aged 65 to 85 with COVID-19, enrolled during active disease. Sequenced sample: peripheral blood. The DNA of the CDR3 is TGCAGCGTTGAAGGACTACCAGGACAGGGGGGCTCCTACGAGCAGTACTTC. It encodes CSVEGLPGQGGSYEQYF.